The 2 T cell receptor beta chains below were found in one sample sequenced in a study of CD8 T cells in ankylosing spondylitis. Via MiXCR, TCRdb re-called the 5' RACE reads, giving one row per CDR3 protein. The table has a few hundred thousand distinct CDR3 sequences, under 12% seen once. Sequencing was performed on blood, either unsorted or a sorted T cell fraction (not recorded which). The source is a male donor with ankylosing spondylitis or in good health (not recorded which).

Notes on this clonotype: A much larger clone sits a single nucleotide away, making a read error possible. V gene TRBV6-1 combines with J gene TRBJ1-5; 7 bases line up with TRBD1. Germline V gene lookup returns CDR1 MNHNS and CDR2 SASEGT. V trimming: 6 bases; J trimming: 3 bases; junction bases outside the gene matches: 8. The CDR3 is 15 residues long. CDR3 in amino acids: CASSQTGNFNQPQHF. The CDR3, as DNA: TGTGCCAGCAGCCAGACAGGGAACTTCAATCAGCCCCAGCATTTT.

The J gene is TRBJ1-2, the V gene TRBV7-2; 8 bases are shared with TRBD1. Trimming took 5 bases from V and 8 from J; bases not matched to a gene: 10. CDR1 is SGHTA, CDR2 FQGNSA, per germline. This CDR3 is built from 14 residues. The CDR3 loop is CASSPQTGVLGYTF. The CDR3 DNA reads TGTGCCAGCAGCCCCCAGACAGGGGTTCTGGGCTACACCTTC.